These T cell receptor beta chains were read from a single sample in a study of PD-L1 blockade in urothelial cancer. Assay used: immunoSEQ multiplex PCR; TCRdb lists only in-frame clones, some missing. The data show 55,000 to 70,000 clones, about 86% seen once. The sequenced sample was PBMCs, obtained around atezolizumab (anti-PD-L1) treatment. The receptors derive from a man in his fifties with urothelial cancer. Each CDR3 is given with its conserved first and last residue. D genes are given only for firm matches. Not all rows give a size; the values are once, few, many and, for expanded clones, a class.

-	TRBJ2-1	TRBV4-1	-	TGCGCCAGCAGCCAAAATCCACGGGAGATCGATGAGCAGTTCTTC	CASSQNPREIDEQFF
few	TRBJ2-2	TRBV30	-	TGTGCCTGGAGCCGGGACTTTTCCGGGGAGCTGTTTTTT	CAWSRDFSGELFF
few	TRBJ2-2	TRBV5-5	-	TGTGCCAGCAGCCCCCGTACGGGGGTCGACGGGGAGCTGTTTTTT	CASSPRTGVDGELFF
-	TRBJ2-7	TRBV2	-	TGTGCCAGCAGTGAGGCGGTTTACTACGAGCAGTACTTC	CASSEAVYYEQYF
few	TRBJ1-5	TRBV7-9	TRBD1	TGTGCCAGTGGACAGGGCAATCAGCCCCAGCATTTT	CASGQGNQPQHF
-	TRBJ2-5	TRBV6-6	-	TGTGCCAGCAGTTACCCACTCCCCGGGAGAAAAGAGACCCAGTACTTC	CASSYPLPGRKETQYF
-	TRBJ2-7	TRBV5-4	-	TGTGCCAGCAGCCCGGGGATCGGAGAGCAGTACTTC	CASSPGIGEQYF
once	TRBJ1-3	TRBV4-1	-	TGCGCCAGCAGCCAATTGCGTTTCTCTGGAAACACCATATATTTT	CASSQLRFSGNTIYF
-	TRBJ2-7	TRBV6-1	-	TGTGCCAGCAGTGAAGCGCGGGGAGTCGGGTACGAGCAGTACTTC	CASSEARGVGYEQYF
-	TRBJ2-7	TRBV27	-	TGTGCCAGCAGTTTTCGGCCAGGGACACCCTCCTACGAGCAGTACTTC	CASSFRPGTPSYEQYF
-	TRBJ2-3	TRBV28	-	TGTGCCAGCAGTTTCCCTAGCGGCACAGATACGCAGTATTTT	CASSFPSGTDTQYF
few	TRBJ2-7	TRBV28	-	TGTGCCAGCCAGCTGGGGCCCTACGAGCAGTACTTC	CASQLGPYEQYF
-	TRBJ2-7	TRBV5-4	TRBD2	TGTGCCAGCAGCTTGGCGTCGGGAGGGGAAATCTACGAGCAGTACTTC	CASSLASGGEIYEQYF
-	TRBJ2-2	TRBV10-1	TRBD2	TGCGCCAGCAGCAGAGTTAGCGGGAGGGCCGGGGAGCTGTTTTTT	CASSRVSGRAGELFF
-	TRBJ1-4	TRBV15	TRBD1	TGTGCCACCAGCACATTGTGGACAGGGGTAAACGAAAAACTGTTTTTT	CATSTLWTGVNEKLFF
-	TRBJ2-1	TRBV28	TRBD1	TGTGCCAGCAGACAAGACAGGGTTAGGGAGCAGTTCTTC	CASRQDRVREQFF
-	TRBJ1-1	TRBV6-1	-	TGTGCCAGCAGTCAGACTGAAGCTTTCTTT	CASSQTEAFF
few	TRBJ2-1	TRBV28	-	TGTGCCAGCAGCCTCATTCGGGTTGAGCAGTTCTTC	CASSLIRVEQFF
-	TRBJ2-4	TRBV18	-	TGTGCCAGCTCACTACCCGGTTCCAAAAACATTCAGTACTTC	CASSLPGSKNIQYF
once	TRBJ1-5	TRBV19	TRBD1	TGTGCCAGTAGCCCAAAACGACAGGGATTTCAGCCCCAGCATTTT	CASSPKRQGFQPQHF
-	TRBJ1-5	TRBV28	-	TGTGCCAGCAGTCAACACAGGAGCAATCAGCCCCAGCATTTT	CASSQHRSNQPQHF
-	TRBJ1-2	TRBV19	TRBD1	TGTGCCAGTAGGGGCGGACAGGGGGCACTCTATGGCTACACCTTC	CASRGGQGALYGYTF
few	TRBJ1-4	TRBV5-1	-	TGCGCCAGCAGCTTACAGGGTTCTAATGAAAAACTGTTTTTT	CASSLQGSNEKLFF
-	TRBJ1-6	TRBV5-1	TRBD1	TGCGCCAGCAAGCCAGGCGGACAGGGTAAATCACCCCTCCACTTT	CASKPGGQGKSPLHF
-	TRBJ1-1	TRBV9	-	TGTGCCAGCAGCCCACAGGACGGGAACACTGAAGCTTTCTTT	CASSPQDGNTEAFF
few	TRBJ2-1	TRBV28	-	TGTGCCAGCAGTCCATCCTCCAGCGGAAATTACAATGAGCAGTTCTTC	CASSPSSSGNYNEQFF
once	TRBJ1-4	TRBV15	-	TGTGCCACCAGCAGAGGGGGAGATGAAAAACTGTTTTTT	CATSRGGDEKLFF
-	TRBJ1-5	TRBV7-8	-	TGTGCCAGCAGCTTTCGAGACATTGAAAGCAATCAGCCCCAGCATTTT	CASSFRDIESNQPQHF
-	TRBJ2-1	TRBV2	-	TGTGCCAGCAGTCGGTCAGGGGGGTCCTACAATGAGCAGTTCTTC	CASSRSGGSYNEQFF
-	TRBJ2-7	TRBV6-9	TRBD2	TGTGCCAGCACCATGGGACCAATAGGACTAGCGGGCGAGCAGTACTTC	CASTMGPIGLAGEQYF
-	TRBJ2-7	TRBV30	TRBD2	TGTGCCTGGAGTACTGGGGGGGGCTCCTACGAGCAGTACTTC	CAWSTGGGSYEQYF
-	TRBJ1-2	TRBV18	-	TGTGCCAGCTCACCCCGTGGGAGCTCTAACTATGGCTACACCTTC	CASSPRGSSNYGYTF
-	TRBJ2-2	TRBV5-1	TRBD2	TGCGCCAGCAGCTGGGCTAGCGGGAGACGGAACGGGGAGCTGTTTTTT	CASSWASGRRNGELFF
-	TRBJ2-3	TRBV7-9	TRBD1	TGTGCCAGCAGCAAGACAGGGGAAGGGACAGATACGCAGTATTTT	CASSKTGEGTDTQYF
-	TRBJ1-2	TRBV10-3	TRBD1	TGTGCCATCAGTGAGCAGGGGGCTTGGGGCTACACCTTC	CAISEQGAWGYTF
-	TRBJ1-2	TRBV28	-	TGTGCCAGCTCGCGGTTATCAAACTATGGCTACACCTTC	CASSRLSNYGYTF
-	TRBJ2-3	TRBV5-1	-	TGCGCCAGCAGCCCCGGACAGATTAGCACAGATACGCAGTATTTT	CASSPGQISTDTQYF
-	TRBJ1-2	TRBV6-5	-	TGTGCCAGCAGCTGGGGCCAATATGGCTACACCTTC	CASSWGQYGYTF
-	TRBJ2-7	TRBV6-1	-	TGTGCCAGCAGTGAACTTATAACAGGGCCTTCCTACGAGCAGTACTTC	CASSELITGPSYEQYF
-	TRBJ2-2	TRBV7-8	-	TGTGCCAGCCCAGTGGTTTATTCTAGCGACACCGGGGAGCTGTTTTTT	CASPVVYSSDTGELFF